This is a list of T cell receptor beta chains from one sample in a study of cytomegalovirus exposure and HLA in healthy donors. Generated by immunoSEQ multiplex PCR, the TCRdb table keeps only in-frame clones and is missing some. This repertoire includes 100,000 to 150,000 clones. The sample comprised PBMCs. These receptors originate from a man aged 18 to 29 in good health and CMV-seronegative. Each CDR3 is given with its conserved first and last residue. Fields, in order: J gene, D gene, V gene, CDR3 protein, CDR3 DNA. A D gene is named only where the DNA matches it firmly.

>TRBJ2-7|TRBD1|TRBV6-5
CASRPSGTGSYEQYF
TGTGCCAGCAGACCCTCCGGGACAGGTTCCTACGAGCAGTACTTC
>TRBJ1-4|NA|TRBV28
CATFRGGEKLFF
TGTGCCACCTTTCGGGGTGGGGAAAAACTGTTTTTT
>TRBJ2-7|NA|TRBV29-1
CSAEQGREQYF
TGCAGCGCCGAACAGGGACGCGAGCAGTACTTC
>TRBJ2-2|NA|TRBV5-1
CASTTRRNPAGELFF
TGCGCCAGCACCACCCGGAGGAATCCGGCCGGGGAGCTGTTTTTT
>TRBJ1-3|NA|TRBV19
CASSKWESSGNTIYF
TGTGCCAGTAGTAAGTGGGAGAGCTCTGGAAACACCATATATTTT
>TRBJ2-7|NA|TRBV5-1
CASSLAAGLDEQYF
TGCGCCAGCAGCTTGGCTGCAGGGCTTGACGAGCAGTACTTC
>TRBJ2-1|TRBD1|TRBV18
CASSPVATGDEQFF
TGTGCCAGCTCCCCCGTAGCGACAGGGGATGAGCAGTTCTTC
>TRBJ1-2|TRBD1|TRBV4-3
CASSQFRTGNYGYTF
TGCGCCAGCAGCCAATTTCGGACAGGGAACTATGGCTACACCTTC
>TRBJ2-1|TRBD2|TRBV5-1
CASSSLAGLNEQFF
TGCGCCAGCAGTTCACTAGCGGGGTTAAATGAGCAGTTCTTC
>TRBJ1-3|NA|TRBV21-1
CASSRGSGNTIYF
TGTGCCAGCAGCAGGGGCTCCGGAAACACCATATATTTT
>TRBJ2-4|TRBD1|TRBV27
CASSRQGGLGWYF
TGTGCCAGCAGTCGACAGGGGGGGCTAGGTTGGTACTTC
>TRBJ2-7|TRBD2|TRBV27
CASSPPISGGPYEQYF
TGTGCCAGCAGTCCCCCCATTAGCGGGGGGCCCTACGAGCAGTACTTC
>TRBJ1-1|NA|TRBV27
CASNRSPGTEAFF
TGTGCCAGCAACCGGTCCCCGGGAACTGAAGCTTTCTTT
>TRBJ1-1|TRBD1|TRBV28
CASALRDREAFF
TGTGCCAGCGCGCTGCGGGACAGAGAAGCTTTCTTT
>TRBJ2-5|NA|TRBV5-4
CASIRENEETQYF
TGTGCCAGTATCCGGGAAAACGAAGAGACCCAGTACTTC
>TRBJ2-1|NA|TRBV5-1
CASSFYGVERRDGVPNYNEQFF
TGCGCCAGCAGCTTTTACGGTGTTGAGCGGCGGGACGGGGTCCCCAACTACAATGAGCAGTTCTTC
>TRBJ1-2|NA|TRBV4-1
CASSPDGFMDRVYGYTF
TGCGCCAGCAGCCCGGACGGGTTTATGGACAGAGTCTATGGCTACACCTTC
>TRBJ1-3|NA|TRBV11-3
CASSPGVGTGNTIYF
TGTGCCAGCAGCCCCGGGGTGGGGACTGGAAACACCATATATTTT
>TRBJ2-1|TRBD2|TRBV6-1
CASSPTSASYNEQFF
TGTGCCAGCAGTCCGACTAGCGCGTCCTACAATGAGCAGTTCTTC
>TRBJ2-3|NA|TRBV11-3
CASRPPRSDTQYF
TGTGCCAGCAGACCTCCCCGGTCAGATACGCAGTATTTT
>TRBJ2-2|NA|TRBV2
CASIQGWTGELFF
TGTGCCAGCATCCAGGGATGGACCGGGGAGCTGTTTTTT
>TRBJ2-3|TRBD2|TRBV7-2
CASSPHSSGGSTDTQYF
TGTGCCAGCAGCCCCCACTCTAGCGGGGGGAGCACAGATACGCAGTATTTT
>TRBJ2-7|TRBD2|TRBV7-2
CASSLEVAGDVVYEQYF
TGTGCCAGCAGCTTAGAAGTAGCGGGAGATGTGGTGTACGAGCAGTACTTC
>TRBJ1-3|NA|TRBV9
CASNFGGTGNTIYF
TGTGCCAGCAACTTTGGCGGGACTGGAAACACCATATATTTT
>TRBJ2-1|TRBD2|TRBV7-3
CASSKGLAGYEQFF
TGTGCCAGCAGCAAGGGACTAGCGGGATATGAGCAGTTCTTC
>TRBJ2-5|NA|TRBV5-1
CASSVDSQETQYF
TGCGCCAGCAGCGTGGACTCTCAAGAGACCCAGTACTTC
>TRBJ2-3|TRBD2|TRBV5-1
CASSLGSGTTDTQYF
TGCGCCAGCAGCTTGGGGAGCGGGACCACAGATACGCAGTATTTT
>TRBJ1-1|NA|TRBV28
CASEQLNTEAFF
TGTGCCAGCGAACAGCTGAACACTGAAGCTTTCTTT
>TRBJ1-6|TRBD1|TRBV4-3
CASSRGQGATRPPLHF
TGCGCCAGCAGCCGAGGACAGGGGGCAACTAGACCACCCCTCCACTTT
>TRBJ2-2|NA|TRBV15
CATSTTVNTGELFF
TGTGCCACCAGCACCACAGTCAACACCGGGGAGCTGTTTTTT
>TRBJ2-7|NA|TRBV7-8
CASTLRPLGPVFYEQYF
TGTGCCAGCACCTTGCGCCCCCTGGGGCCTGTCTTCTACGAGCAGTACTTC
>TRBJ2-1|NA|TRBV7-9
CASSLRQFNEQFF
TGTGCCAGCAGCCTGAGACAGTTCAATGAGCAGTTCTTC
>TRBJ2-3|NA|TRBV18
CASFSQRASTDTQYF
TGTGCCAGCTTTTCGCAGCGGGCAAGCACAGATACGCAGTATTTT
>TRBJ1-6|TRBD1|TRBV7-6
CASSLEAPGQGVSPLHF
TGTGCCAGCAGCTTAGAGGCCCCGGGACAGGGGGTTTCACCCCTCCACTTT
>TRBJ2-7|TRBD2|TRBV6-5
CASSYSASGSSYEQYF
TGTGCCAGCAGTTACTCGGCTAGCGGGAGCTCCTACGAGCAGTACTTC
>TRBJ1-5|NA|TRBV5-6
CASSLWGRRDFNQPQHF
TGTGCCAGCAGCTTGTGGGGCAGGAGAGATTTCAATCAGCCCCAGCATTTT
>TRBJ2-7|TRBD2|TRBV14
CASSLTTLTSGEQYF
TGTGCCAGCAGCCTGACGACACTGACTAGCGGCGAGCAGTACTTC